The present entry profiles one T cell receptor (beta chain) with its context. Its antigen is currently unknown. This CDR3 has 11 amino acids. V was clipped by 10 bases and J by 4 bases, with 8 bases between them. The germline V gene encodes CDR1 MNHEY and CDR2 SVGAGI. The donors were adults (healthy and HIV-negative) with no recent acute infections or vaccinations. The sample is drawn from a study of shared clonotypes between healthy human individuals. Whole-study results and caveats: Among the subsets, naive ones generally showed larger estimated richness than memory ones.

Each subset's genomic DNA was shared equally among a number of immunoSEQ plates. Only in-frame clones appear in the TCRdb table, and some are missing; sequencing was by immunoSEQ multiplex PCR. The table includes about 2.3 million clones, about 90% detected once. The J gene is TRBJ1-5, the V gene TRBV6-5; no firm D call. The receptor was isolated from a man between 18 and 35 years old in good health. Some clones in this sample may be carry-over from other donors' samples. Material: naive CD4+ T cells from PBMCs. Subset meaning: CD45RA+ positively selected. The CDR3 bases are TGTGCCACGGCGAGGAATCAGCCCCAGCATTTT. It yields the protein CATARNQPQHF.